This TCR beta chain derives from a study of OX40 agonist ivuxolimab in advanced cancers. Profiling relied on immunoSEQ multiplex PCR, and the TCRdb table lists in-frame clones only, not all of them. The table records roughly 77,000 clones, 85% to 95% of them present only once. Germline lookup yields CDR1 SGHDT and CDR2 YYEEEE. The CDR3 runs 12 residues. J gave up 4 bases and V 9 bases, and 3 bases lay outside the gene matches. The sequences come from CD4+ or CD8+ T cells sorted from blood, collected in a trial of the OX40 agonist ivuxolimab. The TCR was taken from an adult with an advanced solid tumor such as melanoma, head and neck, liver or kidney cancer. V is TRBV5-6 and J is TRBJ1-3; 8 positions agree with TRBD1. CDR3 nucleotide sequence: TGTGCCACGGGGACAGGCGGAAACACCATATATTTT. It specifies CATGTGGNTIYF.